This record covers a single T cell receptor beta chain. Its antigen is not known. CDR3 length equals 13 residues. From germline, CDR1 is GTSNPN and CDR2 SVGIG (reference sequence). Trimming stripped 1 base from V and 3 bases from J, with 6 bases between. The sample is drawn from a study of type 1 regulatory T cells. Across the whole study: An in vitro protocol generated T-allo10, a Tr1-enriched, alloantigen-specific CD4 T cell product.

Each CDR3 protein gets one entry after TCRdb re-called the reads with MiXCR. The repertoire consists of 63,000 or so distinct CDR3 sequences, with just under 50% occurring once and the leading ten covering approximately 2%. The specimen sequenced was cultured non-Tr1 T cells, either the whole culture or a sorted T cell fraction (not recorded which). The chain couples TRBV30 to TRBJ1-4; D not certain. The clonotype was recovered from a human donor in good health. The CDR3 is CAWSAGANEKLFF. The CDR3 coding sequence is TGTGCCTGGAGTGCCGGGGCTAATGAAAAACTGTTTTTT.